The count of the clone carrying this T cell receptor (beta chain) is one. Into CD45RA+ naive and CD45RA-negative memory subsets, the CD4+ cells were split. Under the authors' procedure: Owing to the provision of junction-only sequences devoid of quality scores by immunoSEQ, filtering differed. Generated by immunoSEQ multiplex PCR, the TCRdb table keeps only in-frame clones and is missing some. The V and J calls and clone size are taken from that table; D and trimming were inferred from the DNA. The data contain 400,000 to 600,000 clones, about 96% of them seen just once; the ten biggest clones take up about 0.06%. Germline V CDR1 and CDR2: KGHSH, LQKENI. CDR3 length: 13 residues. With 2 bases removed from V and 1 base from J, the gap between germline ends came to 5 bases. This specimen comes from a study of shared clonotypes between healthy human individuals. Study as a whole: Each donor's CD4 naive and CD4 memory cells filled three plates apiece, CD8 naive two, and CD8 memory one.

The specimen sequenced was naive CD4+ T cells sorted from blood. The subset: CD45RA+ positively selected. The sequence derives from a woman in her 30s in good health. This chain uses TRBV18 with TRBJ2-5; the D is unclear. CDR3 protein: CASSPVSQETQYF. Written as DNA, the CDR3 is TGTGCCAGCTCACCAGTCAGCCAAGAGACCCAGTACTTC.